The T cell receptor beta chain described here comes from a study of technical replicates of blood from a few donors. TCRdb's copy holds only in-frame clones and misses some; the assay was immunoSEQ multiplex PCR. The repertoire consists of over 75,000 clones, with approximately 96% occurring once and the leading ten covering about 0.29%. Germline lookup yields CDR1 SQVTM and CDR2 ANQGSEA. The CDR3 has 16 residues. Trimming left V 2 bases short and J 4 bases short, with 21 bases between. The genes are TRBV29-1 and TRBJ2-7, with TRBD2 as a possible D gene (6 bases). The material sequenced was T cells isolated from PBMCs. The receptor's source is a human donor in good health. CDR3 in DNA: TGCAGCGTTGAAAGACTAATAATGGGGGGATTATACGAGCAGTACTTC. Its protein is CSVERLIMGGLYEQYF.